A single sample gave rise to the 17 T cell receptor beta chains below, sequenced in a study of blood T cells in healthy people across ages. Alongside a J-beta primer mix, a sample-barcoded 5' primer served in a second PCR lasting about 7 to 12 cycles. MiXCR, applied by TCRdb to the 5' RACE reads, yields one record per CDR3 protein. Here the sample spans about 640,000 distinct CDR3 sequences, 45% to 65% being singletons. Source material: blood. The receptors stem from a man in his 60s in good health.

The chain couples TRBV2 to TRBJ2-1; 10 positions match TRBD2. The CDR3 runs to 15 residues. Germline V gene sequence: CDR1 SNHLY, CDR2 FYNNEI. The V and J ends lost 3 bases and 7 bases, in that order; junction bases with no gene match: 6. The CDR3 bases are TGTGCCAGCAGTGAGTCTAGCGGGGGCTGGAATGAGCAGTTCTTC. It yields the protein CASSESSGGWNEQFF.

The chain joins TRBV6-6 to TRBJ2-5; 12 bases agree with TRBD2. Germline CDR1 MNHNY, CDR2 SVGAGI (reference sequence). V dropped 7 bases and J dropped 11; count of bases not matched to a gene: 17. The CDR3 totals 16 residues. CDR3 DNA sequence: TGTGCCAGCACTAAACTAGCGGGGGGATACGACAATGAGCAGTACTTC. Translating gives CASTKLAGGYDNEQYF.

This sequence joins TRBV12-3 or TRBV12-4 and TRBJ2-5; perhaps TRBD1 as D (6 bases). Trimming cost V 6 bases and J 2 bases, with 13 bases left between them. The CDR3 is 14 residues long. CDR3 sequence reads: CASRPGHLQETQYF. The CDR3 DNA sequence: TGTGCCAGCAGGCCGGGACACCTACAAGAGACCCAGTACTTC.

The chain links TRBV5-1 to TRBJ2-7; 13 positions match TRBD2. Germline CDR1 SGHRS, CDR2 YFSETQ. V shed 0 bases, J shed 12 bases, and the junction held 9 bases outside the gene matches. This CDR3 region has 15 residues. CDR3 coding DNA: TGCGCCAGCAGCTTGGGAACTAGCGGGGGGGCCCTCCTGTACTTC. This sequence encodes CASSLGTSGGALLYF.

Only a few counts were recorded for this clonotype. The chain uses TRBV7-2 and TRBJ2-1; 9 bases line up with TRBD2. Trimming at V came to 3 bases and at J to 3 bases, leaving 0 bases not matched to a gene. From germline, CDR1 is SGHTA and CDR2 FQGNSA. This CDR3 comprises 14 residues. The CDR3: CASSFSGGYNEQFF. The CDR3 DNA reads as TGTGCCAGCAGCTTTAGCGGGGGCTACAATGAGCAGTTCTTC.

This chain uses TRBV7-7 with TRBJ2-1; 9 bases are shared with TRBD2. With 5 bases clipped from V and 10 bases from J, the junction kept 6 bases outside the gene matches. The CDR3 spans 13 residues. CDR1 is SSHAT and CDR2 is FNYEAQ in the germline V gene (reference sequence). The CDR3 nucleotides read TGTGCCAGCAGCCCAGGCGGGGGGGAGGAGCAGTTCTTC. Translating gives CASSPGGGEEQFF.

As to this clonotype: At one of its ends the junction is not consistent with the germline gene, which may arise from a read error. The chain is built from TRBV7-9 and TRBJ1-1; D not resolved. In germline, CDR1 is SEHNR, CDR2 FQNEAQ (reference sequence). This CDR3 is built from 12 residues. The CDR3 loop is CASSPWNTEAFF. In nucleotides, the CDR3 is TGTGCCAGCAGCCCCTGGAACACCGAAGCTTTCTTT.

J is TRBJ1-4 and V is TRBV7-2; D unclear. The CDR3 length is 15 residues. The germline gives CDR1 SGHTA, CDR2 FQGNSA. Trimming removed 0 bases from V and 3 bases from J, with 8 bases in between. CDR3 in amino acids: CASSLARGSNEKLFF. CDR3 nucleotide sequence: TGTGCCAGCAGCTTAGCGCGCGGGTCTAATGAAAAACTGTTTTTT.

The gene calls are TRBV29-1 and TRBJ2-7, with 9 bases aligning to TRBD1. V dropped 7 bases and J dropped 3; count of bases not matched to a gene: 4. CDR1 and CDR2 (germline): SQVTM, ANQGSEA. The CDR3 is 12 residues long. CDR3 region: CSATGGGYEQYF. As DNA, the CDR3 is TGCAGCGCCACAGGGGGCGGCTACGAGCAGTACTTC.

The chain has TRBV7-8 and TRBJ2-1, with D hard to call. The CDR3 length is 14 residues. Between the trimmed V and J ends, which lost 1 base and 2 bases, there was a span of 6 bases. CDR1 is SGHVS and CDR2 is FQNEAQ in the germline V gene. CDR3 residues: CASSLVIAYNEQFF. Written as DNA, the CDR3 is TGTGCCAGCAGCTTAGTCATCGCCTACAATGAGCAGTTCTTC.

The CDR3 here is CASSLGRVLGEQYF. DNA of the CDR3: TGTGCCAGCAGTTTGGGCAGGGTATTAGGCGAGCAGTACTTC. The chain couples TRBV12-3 or TRBV12-4 to TRBJ2-7; perhaps TRBD1 as D (5 bases). Trimming stripped 3 bases from V and 6 bases from J, with 15 bases between. CDR3 size: 14 residues.

This chain joins TRBV7-2 and TRBJ1-6; D gene ambiguous. The CDR3 consists of 16 residues. CDR1 SGHTA and CDR2 FQGNSA come from the germline V gene. Trimming stripped 0 bases from V and 0 bases from J, with 6 bases between. Written as DNA, the CDR3 is TGTGCCAGCAGCTTAGCCAGGACCTCCTATAATTCACCCCTCCACTTT. This gives the protein CASSLARTSYNSPLHF.

This clonotype was recorded a few times. The V and J genes are TRBV6-5 and TRBJ2-5; 7 bases are a match to TRBD2. The V gene end was trimmed by 2 bases and the J gene end by 3 bases; junction bases not matched to a gene: 0. The CDR3 consists of 13 residues. Germline V lookup: CDR1 MNHEY, CDR2 SVGAGI. The DNA for the CDR3 is TGTGCCAGCAGTTACGCGGGGGAAGAGACCCAGTACTTC. Amino acids: CASSYAGEETQYF.

The rearrangement uses TRBV2 and TRBJ1-6; D is uncertain. This CDR3 spans 13 amino acids. CDR1 SNHLY and CDR2 FYNNEI come from the germline V gene. V lost 7 bases and J 8 bases, leaving 12 bases between the germline ends. CDR3 sequence reads: CASTAGEDSPLHF. The CDR3 DNA follows: TGTGCCAGCACGGCGGGTGAAGATTCACCCCTCCACTTT.

DNA for the CDR3: TGTGCCAGCAGGGCTACGGAAATGGGGGGCGAGACCCAGTACTTC. Its translation: CASRATEMGGETQYF. The chain employs TRBV6-1 and TRBJ2-5; D possibly matches TRBD1 or TRBD2 (6 bases each). Germline lookup yields CDR1 MNHNS and CDR2 SASEGT. This CDR3 spans 15 amino acids. With 6 bases removed from V and 5 bases from J, the gap between germline ends came to 19 bases.

The chain couples TRBV5-1 to TRBJ2-3; TRBD1 aligns across 8 bases. Germline V gives CDR1 SGHRS, CDR2 YFSETQ. This CDR3 comprises 14 residues. V was clipped by 0 bases and J by 6 bases; unmatched bases: 3. This chain's CDR3 is CASSLDQGADTQYF. The CDR3 region has the DNA TGCGCCAGCAGCTTGGATCAGGGGGCCGATACGCAGTATTTT.

This clonotype occurred a few times. V gene TRBV6-1 combines with J gene TRBJ2-6; the D gene is possibly TRBD1 (6 bases). V shed 6 bases and J shed 0 bases, with 12 bases lying between them. Germline values: CDR1 MNHNS, CDR2 SASEGT. There are 16 residues in the CDR3. The CDR3 DNA follows: TGTGCCAGCAGGGGGGCGGTTAACTCTGGGGCCAACGTCCTGACTTTC. The encoded protein is CASRGAVNSGANVLTF.